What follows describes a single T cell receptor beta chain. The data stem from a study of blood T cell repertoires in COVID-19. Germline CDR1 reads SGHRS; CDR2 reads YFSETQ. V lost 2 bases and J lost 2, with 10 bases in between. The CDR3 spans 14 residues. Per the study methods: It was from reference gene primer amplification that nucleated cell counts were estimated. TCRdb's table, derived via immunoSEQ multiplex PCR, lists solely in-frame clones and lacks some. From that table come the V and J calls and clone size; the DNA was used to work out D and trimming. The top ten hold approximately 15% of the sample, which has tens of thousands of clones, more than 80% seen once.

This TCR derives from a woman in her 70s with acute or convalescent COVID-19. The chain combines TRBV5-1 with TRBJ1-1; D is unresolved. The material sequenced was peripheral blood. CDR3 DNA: TGCGCCAGCAGCTTAACTCATGATAACACTGAAGCTTTCTTT. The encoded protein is CASSLTHDNTEAFF.